A selection of T cell receptor beta chains follows, all from one sample in a study of blood T cell repertoires in COVID-19. Data came from immunoSEQ multiplex PCR; TCRdb stores just in-frame clones and leaves some out. The sample lists some 130,000 clones, around nine tenths occurring once. Input material: peripheral blood. Source of these receptors: a man in his sixties with COVID-19, enrolled during active disease. Each CDR3 is given with its conserved first and last residue. The order of the fields is J gene, clone size, V gene, D gene, CDR3 protein, CDR3 DNA. The D gene is left open where the match is weak. Only part of the rows carry a size: once, few, many, or a class if the clone is expanded.

J gene: TRBJ2-1
clone size: NA
V gene: TRBV5-4
D gene: NA
CDR3 protein: CASSPMGGDEQFF
CDR3 DNA: TGTGCCAGCAGCCCCATGGGGGGAGATGAGCAGTTCTTC

J gene: TRBJ2-1
clone size: NA
V gene: TRBV7-9
D gene: TRBD2
CDR3 protein: CASSSRLAGIINEQFF
CDR3 DNA: TGTGCCAGCAGCTCAAGACTAGCGGGGATTATAAATGAGCAGTTCTTC

J gene: TRBJ1-5
clone size: NA
V gene: TRBV27
D gene: TRBD1
CDR3 protein: CASSRGTGTEDQPQHF
CDR3 DNA: TGTGCCAGCAGTAGGGGGACAGGGACGGAGGATCAGCCCCAGCATTTT

J gene: TRBJ2-5
clone size: NA
V gene: TRBV7-3
D gene: TRBD1
CDR3 protein: CASSVTGGRGETQYF
CDR3 DNA: TGTGCCAGCAGCGTAACAGGGGGAAGGGGCGAGACCCAGTACTTC

J gene: TRBJ1-2
clone size: NA
V gene: TRBV18
D gene: TRBD1
CDR3 protein: CASSQRQGPNYGYTF
CDR3 DNA: TGTGCCAGCTCACAAAGACAGGGCCCTAACTATGGCTACACCTTC

J gene: TRBJ1-1
clone size: few
V gene: TRBV5-6
D gene: NA
CDR3 protein: CASSPWTAPDTEAFF
CDR3 DNA: TGTGCCAGCAGCCCATGGACAGCTCCCGACACTGAAGCTTTCTTT

J gene: TRBJ1-1
clone size: NA
V gene: TRBV7-9
D gene: NA
CDR3 protein: CASSRQENTEAFF
CDR3 DNA: TGTGCCAGCAGCAGGCAGGAGAACACTGAAGCTTTCTTT

J gene: TRBJ2-5
clone size: NA
V gene: TRBV5-1
D gene: TRBD2
CDR3 protein: CASSPRTSGGVETQYF
CDR3 DNA: TGCGCCAGCAGCCCACGGACTAGCGGGGGGGTAGAGACCCAGTACTTC

J gene: TRBJ1-2
clone size: NA
V gene: TRBV10-2
D gene: TRBD1
CDR3 protein: CASWDRGDYGYTF
CDR3 DNA: TGCGCCAGCTGGGACAGGGGAGACTATGGCTACACCTTC

J gene: TRBJ1-2
clone size: NA
V gene: TRBV19
D gene: NA
CDR3 protein: CASSISDSYGYTF
CDR3 DNA: TGTGCCAGTAGTATCAGTGACTCTTATGGCTACACCTTC

J gene: TRBJ1-5
clone size: NA
V gene: TRBV6-6
D gene: NA
CDR3 protein: CASSYVQGQPQHF
CDR3 DNA: TGTGCCAGCAGTTACGTGCAGGGTCAGCCCCAGCATTTT

J gene: TRBJ1-1
clone size: NA
V gene: TRBV19
D gene: NA
CDR3 protein: CASTTRGGWNTEAFF
CDR3 DNA: TGTGCCAGTACCACAAGGGGGGGGTGGAACACTGAAGCTTTCTTT

J gene: TRBJ1-4
clone size: NA
V gene: TRBV6-5
D gene: NA
CDR3 protein: CASSSHYLGAGEKLFF
CDR3 DNA: TGTGCCAGCAGTTCCCATTATCTAGGGGCCGGAGAAAAACTGTTTTTT

J gene: TRBJ1-1
clone size: NA
V gene: TRBV6-5
D gene: TRBD1
CDR3 protein: CASTRTGGYTEAFF
CDR3 DNA: TGTGCCAGCACCCGGACAGGCGGTTACACTGAAGCTTTCTTT

J gene: TRBJ2-2
clone size: NA
V gene: TRBV11-2
D gene: NA
CDR3 protein: CASRHPRGAGELFF
CDR3 DNA: TGTGCCAGCAGACACCCTAGGGGCGCCGGGGAGCTGTTTTTT

J gene: TRBJ2-4
clone size: NA
V gene: TRBV19
D gene: NA
CDR3 protein: CASSGAGVNLAKNIQYF
CDR3 DNA: TGTGCCAGTAGTGGGGCAGGGGTAAATCTAGCCAAAAACATTCAGTACTTC

J gene: TRBJ2-7
clone size: once
V gene: TRBV11-3
D gene: TRBD1
CDR3 protein: CASSGGTVGRNEQYF
CDR3 DNA: TGTGCCAGCAGCGGTGGGACAGTGGGTAGAAACGAGCAGTACTTC

J gene: TRBJ2-3
clone size: NA
V gene: TRBV5-4
D gene: TRBD2
CDR3 protein: CASRTRLADTQYF
CDR3 DNA: TGTGCCAGCCGGACCCGACTAGCCGATACGCAGTATTTT

J gene: TRBJ1-2
clone size: NA
V gene: TRBV3-1/TRBV3-2
D gene: NA
CDR3 protein: CASSPTGNYGYTF
CDR3 DNA: TGTGCCAGCAGCCCTACAGGGAACTATGGCTACACCTTC

J gene: TRBJ1-6
clone size: NA
V gene: TRBV19
D gene: TRBD1
CDR3 protein: CASSPLRTGESSYNSPLHF
CDR3 DNA: TGTGCCAGTAGTCCTCTTCGGACAGGGGAAAGCTCCTATAATTCACCCCTCCACTTT

J gene: TRBJ1-5
clone size: NA
V gene: TRBV12-3/TRBV12-4
D gene: NA
CDR3 protein: CASTLGTSRAQHF
CDR3 DNA: TGTGCCAGCACCTTGGGGACTAGTAGGGCCCAGCATTTT

J gene: TRBJ2-3
clone size: many
V gene: TRBV7-3
D gene: TRBD1
CDR3 protein: CASSLQGASTDTQYF
CDR3 DNA: TGTGCCAGCAGCTTACAGGGGGCTAGCACAGATACGCAGTATTTT

J gene: TRBJ2-3
clone size: NA
V gene: TRBV6-2/TRBV6-3
D gene: NA
CDR3 protein: CASSYSLVSFRQGPDTQYF
CDR3 DNA: TGTGCCAGCAGTTACTCTTTGGTGTCGTTCCGCCAGGGGCCAGATACGCAGTATTTT

J gene: TRBJ2-7
clone size: NA
V gene: TRBV9
D gene: NA
CDR3 protein: CASSVATGSYEQYF
CDR3 DNA: TGTGCCAGCAGCGTGGCCACAGGCTCCTACGAGCAGTACTTC

J gene: TRBJ2-3
clone size: NA
V gene: TRBV7-2
D gene: NA
CDR3 protein: CASSLAAPSTDTQYF
CDR3 DNA: TGTGCCAGCAGCTTAGCGGCACCTTCCACAGATACGCAGTATTTT

J gene: TRBJ1-6
clone size: once
V gene: TRBV19
D gene: NA
CDR3 protein: CASHREQDSPLHF
CDR3 DNA: TGTGCCAGTCACAGGGAACAGGATTCACCCCTCCACTTT

J gene: TRBJ1-2
clone size: once
V gene: TRBV5-8
D gene: NA
CDR3 protein: CATKDGLANYGYTF
CDR3 DNA: TGTGCCACAAAGGACGGACTAGCTAACTATGGCTACACCTTC

J gene: TRBJ1-2
clone size: NA
V gene: TRBV12-3/TRBV12-4
D gene: NA
CDR3 protein: CASSLQENYGYTF
CDR3 DNA: TGTGCCAGCAGTTTACAGGAAAACTATGGCTACACCTTC

J gene: TRBJ1-1
clone size: NA
V gene: TRBV7-3
D gene: NA
CDR3 protein: CASSPGQGNTEAFF
CDR3 DNA: TGTGCCAGCAGCCCTGGACAAGGGAACACTGAAGCTTTCTTT

J gene: TRBJ2-7
clone size: NA
V gene: TRBV19
D gene: NA
CDR3 protein: CATARGHPYEQYF
CDR3 DNA: TGTGCTACGGCCAGGGGCCACCCCTACGAGCAGTACTTC

J gene: TRBJ1-2
clone size: NA
V gene: TRBV6-5
D gene: NA
CDR3 protein: CASSPPGEAWRNTF
CDR3 DNA: TGTGCCAGCAGTCCCCCCGGGGAGGCCTGGAGGAACACCTTC

J gene: TRBJ2-3
clone size: NA
V gene: TRBV24-1
D gene: TRBD2
CDR3 protein: CATSDSGRAMDTQYF
CDR3 DNA: TGTGCCACCAGTGACAGCGGGAGGGCTATGGATACGCAGTATTTT

J gene: TRBJ1-2
clone size: NA
V gene: TRBV6-6
D gene: TRBD1
CDR3 protein: CASSYTQGNGYGYTF
CDR3 DNA: TGTGCCAGCAGTTACACACAGGGGAACGGCTATGGCTACACCTTC

J gene: TRBJ2-2
clone size: NA
V gene: TRBV15
D gene: TRBD2
CDR3 protein: CATSRDQLAADTGELFF
CDR3 DNA: TGTGCCACCAGCAGAGATCAACTAGCGGCTGACACCGGGGAGCTGTTTTTT

J gene: TRBJ1-2
clone size: once
V gene: TRBV5-6
D gene: TRBD1
CDR3 protein: CASSRTGQGDGYTF
CDR3 DNA: TGTGCCAGCAGCCGGACCGGACAGGGAGATGGCTACACCTTC

J gene: TRBJ1-2
clone size: NA
V gene: TRBV18
D gene: NA
CDR3 protein: CASSPIQGGYTF
CDR3 DNA: TGTGCCAGCTCACCAATACAGGGCGGCTACACCTTC

J gene: TRBJ1-1
clone size: NA
V gene: TRBV6-5
D gene: TRBD1
CDR3 protein: CASSRQGRAFF
CDR3 DNA: TGTGCCAGCAGTAGACAGGGAAGAGCTTTCTTT

J gene: TRBJ2-2
clone size: NA
V gene: TRBV11-3
D gene: TRBD1
CDR3 protein: CASSPQGAVGELFF
CDR3 DNA: TGTGCCAGCAGCCCACAGGGGGCCGTCGGGGAGCTGTTTTTT

J gene: TRBJ1-5
clone size: NA
V gene: TRBV7-8
D gene: TRBD1
CDR3 protein: CASSSTSGQLFQPQHF
CDR3 DNA: TGTGCCAGCAGCTCTACCTCGGGACAGTTATTCCAGCCCCAGCATTTT

J gene: TRBJ2-2
clone size: NA
V gene: TRBV6-5
D gene: TRBD2
CDR3 protein: CASTRSGAGTGELFF
CDR3 DNA: TGTGCCAGCACCCGTAGCGGGGCGGGCACCGGGGAGCTGTTTTTT

J gene: TRBJ2-3
clone size: NA
V gene: TRBV5-5
D gene: NA
CDR3 protein: CASSLGLTDTQYF
CDR3 DNA: TGTGCCAGCAGCCTGGGACTCACAGATACGCAGTATTTT

J gene: TRBJ1-6
clone size: few
V gene: TRBV7-6
D gene: TRBD1
CDR3 protein: CASSLLATGGVGNSPLHF
CDR3 DNA: TGTGCCAGCAGCTTACTCGCGACAGGGGGCGTTGGGAATTCACCCCTCCACTTT

J gene: TRBJ1-6
clone size: NA
V gene: TRBV7-2
D gene: NA
CDR3 protein: CASSLTHQGSRYSPLHF
CDR3 DNA: TGTGCCAGCAGCTTAACCCACCAGGGGAGTAGATATTCACCCCTCCACTTT

J gene: TRBJ2-5
clone size: NA
V gene: TRBV2
D gene: TRBD2
CDR3 protein: CASMPGLAGGRRTQYF
CDR3 DNA: TGTGCCAGCATGCCGGGACTAGCGGGGGGGAGACGGACCCAGTACTTC

J gene: TRBJ2-3
clone size: NA
V gene: TRBV10-3
D gene: TRBD2
CDR3 protein: CAINSGGASGDTQYF
CDR3 DNA: TGTGCCATCAACAGCGGGGGGGCGTCTGGAGATACGCAGTATTTT

J gene: TRBJ1-1
clone size: NA
V gene: TRBV10-2
D gene: NA
CDR3 protein: CASRGLVGKNTEAFF
CDR3 DNA: TGCGCCAGCAGGGGACTGGTGGGGAAGAACACTGAAGCTTTCTTT

J gene: TRBJ1-5
clone size: NA
V gene: TRBV27
D gene: NA
CDR3 protein: CASSSAYRDYQPQHF
CDR3 DNA: TGTGCCAGCAGTTCCGCCTACCGGGACTATCAGCCCCAGCATTTT

J gene: TRBJ2-5
clone size: NA
V gene: TRBV25-1
D gene: TRBD1
CDR3 protein: CASTQTGVETQYF
CDR3 DNA: TGTGCCAGCACCCAAACAGGGGTAGAGACCCAGTACTTC

J gene: TRBJ1-1
clone size: NA
V gene: TRBV27
D gene: NA
CDR3 protein: CASSLGAGEKMNTEAFF
CDR3 DNA: TGTGCCAGCAGTTTAGGGGCAGGGGAGAAGATGAACACTGAAGCTTTCTTT